This T cell receptor beta chain was captured in a study of regulatory T cells in long-lasting Graves disease. Building the TCR beta libraries relied on iRepertoire HTBI primers, and CDR3 regions underwent Arm-PCR. MiXCR, run by TCRdb on the multiplex PCR reads, gives a single entry per CDR3 protein. The table lists approximately 350,000 distinct CDR3 sequences, approximately 16% of them singletons. This clonotype showed up just a few times. Time point here: newly diagnosed GD, antithyroid drugs for less than 3 months. After RNA was extracted from PBMCs, the TCR library was made from it. The same sample was also used in a study of T cells in Graves' hyperthyroidism and ophthalmopathy.

The receptor's source is a man aged 40-50 years with Graves disease. The sample here was peripheral blood mononuclear cells (PBMCs), taken at new diagnosis, from a patient treated with antithyroid drugs.

The CDR3 DNA reads as TGCGCCAGCAGCTTGGCCTGGGACAGGGGTAATTCACCCCTCCACTTT. This sequence encodes CASSLAWDRGNSPLHF. The chain recombines TRBV5-1 with TRBJ1-6, with TRBD1 identical over 10 bases. J gave up 6 bases and V 0 bases, and 3 bases lay outside the gene matches. The CDR3 spans 16 residues. Germline V CDR1 and CDR2: SGHRS, YFSETQ.